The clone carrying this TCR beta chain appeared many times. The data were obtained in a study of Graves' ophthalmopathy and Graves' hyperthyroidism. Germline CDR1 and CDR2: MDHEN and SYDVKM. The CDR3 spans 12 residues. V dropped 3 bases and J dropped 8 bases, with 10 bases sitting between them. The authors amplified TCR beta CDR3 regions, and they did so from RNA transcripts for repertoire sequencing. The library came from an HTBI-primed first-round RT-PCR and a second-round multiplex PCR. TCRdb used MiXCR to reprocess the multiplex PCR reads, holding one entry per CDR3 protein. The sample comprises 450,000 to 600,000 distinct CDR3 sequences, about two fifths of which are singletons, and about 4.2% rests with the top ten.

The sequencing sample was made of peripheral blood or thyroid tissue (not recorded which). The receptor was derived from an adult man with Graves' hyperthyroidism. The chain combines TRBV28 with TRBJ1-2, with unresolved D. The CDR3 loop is CASSFDGGGYTF. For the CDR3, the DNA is TGTGCCAGCAGTTTTGACGGTGGGGGCTACACCTTC.